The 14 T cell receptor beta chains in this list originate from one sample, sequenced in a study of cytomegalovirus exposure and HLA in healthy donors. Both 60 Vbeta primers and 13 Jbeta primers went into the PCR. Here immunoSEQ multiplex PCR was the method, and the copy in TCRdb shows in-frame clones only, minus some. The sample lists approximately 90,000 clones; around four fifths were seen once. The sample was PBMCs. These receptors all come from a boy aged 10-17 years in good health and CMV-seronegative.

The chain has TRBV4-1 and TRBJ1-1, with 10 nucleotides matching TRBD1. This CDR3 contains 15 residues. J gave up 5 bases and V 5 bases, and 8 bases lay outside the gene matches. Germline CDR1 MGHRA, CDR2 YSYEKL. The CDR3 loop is CASSNEDRGRTEAFF. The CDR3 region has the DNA TGCGCCAGCAGCAACGAAGACAGGGGGCGAACTGAAGCTTTCTTT.

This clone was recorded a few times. DNA for the CDR3: TGCGCCAGCTCCAACCAAATTCCAGGGTCTGGAAACACCATATATTTT. Its translation is CASSNQIPGSGNTIYF. The V call is TRBV4-3, the J call TRBJ1-3, with D perhaps matching TRBD1 (5 bases). Germline V lookup: CDR1 LGHNA, CDR2 YSLEER. Trimming left V 8 bases short and J 1 base short, with 18 bases between. The CDR3 is 16 residues long.

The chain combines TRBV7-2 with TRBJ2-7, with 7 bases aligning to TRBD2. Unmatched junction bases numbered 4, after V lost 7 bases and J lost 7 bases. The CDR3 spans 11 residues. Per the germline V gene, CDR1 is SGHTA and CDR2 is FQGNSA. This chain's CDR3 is CASTRGVEQYF. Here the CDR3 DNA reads TGTGCCAGCACCCGGGGGGTGGAGCAGTACTTC.

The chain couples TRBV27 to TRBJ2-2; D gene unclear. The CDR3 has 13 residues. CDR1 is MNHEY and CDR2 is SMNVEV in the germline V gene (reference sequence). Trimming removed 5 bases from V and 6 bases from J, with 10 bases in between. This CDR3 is CASSVDGAGELFF. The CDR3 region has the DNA TGTGCCAGCAGTGTGGATGGAGCCGGGGAGCTGTTTTTT.

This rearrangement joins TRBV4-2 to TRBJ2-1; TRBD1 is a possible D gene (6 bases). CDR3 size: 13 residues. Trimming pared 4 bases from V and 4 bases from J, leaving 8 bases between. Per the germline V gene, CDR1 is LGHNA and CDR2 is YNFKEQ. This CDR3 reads CASSLQGYNEQFF. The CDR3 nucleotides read TGTGCCAGCAGCCTACAGGGTTACAATGAGCAGTTCTTC.

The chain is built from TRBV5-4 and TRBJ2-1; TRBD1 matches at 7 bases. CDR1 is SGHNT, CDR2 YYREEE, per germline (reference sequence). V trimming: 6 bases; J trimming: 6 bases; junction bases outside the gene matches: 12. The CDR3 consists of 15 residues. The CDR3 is CASTNLGQNRNEQFF. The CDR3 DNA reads TGTGCCAGCACTAACTTGGGACAGAACCGCAATGAGCAGTTCTTC.

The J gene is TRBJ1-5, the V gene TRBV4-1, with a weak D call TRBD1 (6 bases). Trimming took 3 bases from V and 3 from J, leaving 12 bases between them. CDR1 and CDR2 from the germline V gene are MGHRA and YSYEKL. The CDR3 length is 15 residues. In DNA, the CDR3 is TGCGCCAGCAGCCATGTGACAGGCCACAATCAGCCCCAGCATTTT. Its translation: CASSHVTGHNQPQHF.

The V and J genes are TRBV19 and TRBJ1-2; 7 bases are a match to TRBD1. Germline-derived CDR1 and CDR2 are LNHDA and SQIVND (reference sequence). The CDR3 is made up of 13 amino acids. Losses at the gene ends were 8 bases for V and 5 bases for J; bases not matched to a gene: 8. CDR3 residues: CASGPGTEYGYTF. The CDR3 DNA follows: TGTGCCAGTGGACCAGGGACAGAATATGGCTACACCTTC.

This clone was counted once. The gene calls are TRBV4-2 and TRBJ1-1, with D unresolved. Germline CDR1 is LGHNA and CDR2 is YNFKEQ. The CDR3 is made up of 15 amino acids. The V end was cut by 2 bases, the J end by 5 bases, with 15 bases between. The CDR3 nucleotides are TGTGCCAGCAGCCAACAGTTAGGAGGGCAAACTGAAGCTTTCTTT. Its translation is CASSQQLGGQTEAFF.

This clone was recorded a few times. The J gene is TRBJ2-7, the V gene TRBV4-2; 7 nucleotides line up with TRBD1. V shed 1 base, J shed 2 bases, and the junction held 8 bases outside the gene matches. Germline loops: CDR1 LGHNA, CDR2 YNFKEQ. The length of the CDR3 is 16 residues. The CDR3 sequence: CASSQGVDRAPYEQYF. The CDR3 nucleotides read TGTGCCAGCAGCCAAGGAGTTGACAGGGCCCCCTACGAGCAGTACTTC.

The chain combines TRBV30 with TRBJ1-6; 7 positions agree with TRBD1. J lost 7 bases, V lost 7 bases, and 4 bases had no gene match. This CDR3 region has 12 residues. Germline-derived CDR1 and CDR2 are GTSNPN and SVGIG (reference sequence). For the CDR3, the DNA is TGTGCCTCTGACAGGGCGAATTCACCCCTCCACTTT. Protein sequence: CASDRANSPLHF.

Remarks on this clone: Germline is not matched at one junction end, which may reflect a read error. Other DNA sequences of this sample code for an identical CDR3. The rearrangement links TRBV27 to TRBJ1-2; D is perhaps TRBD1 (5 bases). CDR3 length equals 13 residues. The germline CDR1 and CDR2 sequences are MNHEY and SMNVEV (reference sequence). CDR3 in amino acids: CASSPSGRQTATF. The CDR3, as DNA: TGTGCTAGCAGTCCATCGGGCCGACAGACGGCGACCTTC.

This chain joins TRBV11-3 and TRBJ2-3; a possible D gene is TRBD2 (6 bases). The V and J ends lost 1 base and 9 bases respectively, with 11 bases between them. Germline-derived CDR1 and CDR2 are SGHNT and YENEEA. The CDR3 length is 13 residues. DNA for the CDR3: TGTGCCAGCAGCTTAGTCAGGGCGGGAACGCAGTATTTT. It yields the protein CASSLVRAGTQYF.

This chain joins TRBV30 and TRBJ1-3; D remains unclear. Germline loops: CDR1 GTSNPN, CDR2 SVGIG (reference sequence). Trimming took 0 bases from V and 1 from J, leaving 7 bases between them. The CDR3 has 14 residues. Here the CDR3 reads CAWSVVLSGNTIYF. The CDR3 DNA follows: TGTGCCTGGAGTGTTGTCCTTTCTGGAAACACCATATATTTT.